Below, one TCR beta chain is given with its context. Measured with immunoSEQ multiplex PCR; TCRdb has only the in-frame clones, and not every one. The data contain 50,000 to 80,000 clones, roughly 89% of them seen just once; the ten biggest clones take up roughly 1.4%. This entry is derived from a study of T cell changes during pregnancy in multiple sclerosis. This CDR3 has 14 amino acids. CDR1 and CDR2 (germline): SGHNT, YYREEE (reference sequence). V lost 4 bases, J lost 9 bases, and 17 bases lay in between. Material: peripheral blood, obtained in the second trimester of pregnancy. The chain recombines TRBV5-4 with TRBJ2-1; TRBD2 is a possible D gene (5 bases). This clonotype originated in a female donor with multiple sclerosis, enrolled in a pregnancy study. CDR3 sequence (DNA): TGTGCCAGCAGCGGACGGGGTTTGACCCTTGAGCAGTTCTTC. This sequence encodes CASSGRGLTLEQFF.